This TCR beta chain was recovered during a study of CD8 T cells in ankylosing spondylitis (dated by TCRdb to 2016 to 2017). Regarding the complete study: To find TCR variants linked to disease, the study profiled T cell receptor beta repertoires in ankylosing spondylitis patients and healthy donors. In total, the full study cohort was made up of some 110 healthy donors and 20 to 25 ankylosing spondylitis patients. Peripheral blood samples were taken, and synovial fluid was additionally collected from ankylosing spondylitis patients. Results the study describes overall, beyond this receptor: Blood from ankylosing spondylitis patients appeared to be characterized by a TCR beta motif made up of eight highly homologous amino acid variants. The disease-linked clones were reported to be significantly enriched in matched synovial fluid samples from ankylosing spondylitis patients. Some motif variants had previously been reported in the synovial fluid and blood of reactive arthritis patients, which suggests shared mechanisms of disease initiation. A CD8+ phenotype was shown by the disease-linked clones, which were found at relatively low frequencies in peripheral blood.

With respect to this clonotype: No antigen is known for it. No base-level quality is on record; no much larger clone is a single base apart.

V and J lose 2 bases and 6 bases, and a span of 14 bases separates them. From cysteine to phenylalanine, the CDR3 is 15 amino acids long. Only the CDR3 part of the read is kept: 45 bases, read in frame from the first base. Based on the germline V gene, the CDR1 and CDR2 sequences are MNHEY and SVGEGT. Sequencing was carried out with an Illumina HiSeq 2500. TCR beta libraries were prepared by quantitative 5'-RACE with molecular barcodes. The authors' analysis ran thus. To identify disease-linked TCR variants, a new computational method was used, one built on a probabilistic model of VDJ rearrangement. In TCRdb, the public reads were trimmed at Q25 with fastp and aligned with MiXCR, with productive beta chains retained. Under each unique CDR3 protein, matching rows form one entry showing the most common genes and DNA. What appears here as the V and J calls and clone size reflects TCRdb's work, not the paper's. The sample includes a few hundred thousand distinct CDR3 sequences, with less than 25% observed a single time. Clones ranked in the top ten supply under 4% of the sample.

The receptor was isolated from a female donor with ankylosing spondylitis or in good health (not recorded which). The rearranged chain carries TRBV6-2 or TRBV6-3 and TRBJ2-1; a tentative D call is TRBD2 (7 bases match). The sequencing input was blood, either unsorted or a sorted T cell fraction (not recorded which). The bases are TGTGCCAGCAGTTACCCCCTAGGGGGGGCCAATGAGCAGTTCTTC. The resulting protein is CASSYPLGGANEQFF.